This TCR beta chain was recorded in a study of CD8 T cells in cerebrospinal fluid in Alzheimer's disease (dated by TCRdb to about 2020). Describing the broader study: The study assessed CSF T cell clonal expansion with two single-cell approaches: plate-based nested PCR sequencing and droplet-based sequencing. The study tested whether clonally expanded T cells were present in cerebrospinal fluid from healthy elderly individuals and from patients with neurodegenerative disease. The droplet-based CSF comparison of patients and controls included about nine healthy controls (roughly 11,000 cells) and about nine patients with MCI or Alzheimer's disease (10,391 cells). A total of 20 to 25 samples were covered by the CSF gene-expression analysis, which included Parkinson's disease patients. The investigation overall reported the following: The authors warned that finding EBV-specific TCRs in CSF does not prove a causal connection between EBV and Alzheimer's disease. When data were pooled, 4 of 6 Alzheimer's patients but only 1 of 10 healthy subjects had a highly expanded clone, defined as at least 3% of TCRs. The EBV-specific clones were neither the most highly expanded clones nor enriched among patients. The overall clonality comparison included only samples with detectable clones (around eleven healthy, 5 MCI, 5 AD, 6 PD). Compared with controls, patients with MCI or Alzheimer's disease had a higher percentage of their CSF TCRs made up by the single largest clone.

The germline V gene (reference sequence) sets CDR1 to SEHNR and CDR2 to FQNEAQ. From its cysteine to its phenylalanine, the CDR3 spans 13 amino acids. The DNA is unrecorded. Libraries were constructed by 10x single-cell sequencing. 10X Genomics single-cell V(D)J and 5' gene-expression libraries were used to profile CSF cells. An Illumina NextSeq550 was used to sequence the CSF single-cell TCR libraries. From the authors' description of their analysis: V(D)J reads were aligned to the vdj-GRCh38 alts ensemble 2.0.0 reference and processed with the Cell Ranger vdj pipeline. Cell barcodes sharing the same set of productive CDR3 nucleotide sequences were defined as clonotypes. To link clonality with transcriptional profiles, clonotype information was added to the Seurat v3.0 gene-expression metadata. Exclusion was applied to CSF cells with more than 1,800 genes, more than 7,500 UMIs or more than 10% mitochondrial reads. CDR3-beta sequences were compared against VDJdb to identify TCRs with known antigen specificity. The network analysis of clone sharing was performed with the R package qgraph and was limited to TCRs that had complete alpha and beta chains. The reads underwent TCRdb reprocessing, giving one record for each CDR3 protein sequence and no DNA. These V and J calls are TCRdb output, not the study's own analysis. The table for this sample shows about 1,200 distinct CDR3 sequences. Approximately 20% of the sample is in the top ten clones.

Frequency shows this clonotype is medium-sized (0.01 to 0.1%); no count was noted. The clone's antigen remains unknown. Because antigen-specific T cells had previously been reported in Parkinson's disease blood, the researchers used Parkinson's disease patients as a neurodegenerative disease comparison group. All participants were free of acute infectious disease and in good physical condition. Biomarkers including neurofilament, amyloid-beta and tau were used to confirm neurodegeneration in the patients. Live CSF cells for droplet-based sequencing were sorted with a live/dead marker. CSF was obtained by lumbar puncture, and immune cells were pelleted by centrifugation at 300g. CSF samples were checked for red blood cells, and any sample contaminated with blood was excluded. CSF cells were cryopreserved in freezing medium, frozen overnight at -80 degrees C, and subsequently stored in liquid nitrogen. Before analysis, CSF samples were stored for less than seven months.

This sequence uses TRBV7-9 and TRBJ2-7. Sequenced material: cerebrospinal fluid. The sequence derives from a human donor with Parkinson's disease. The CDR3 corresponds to CASSATRRYEQYF.